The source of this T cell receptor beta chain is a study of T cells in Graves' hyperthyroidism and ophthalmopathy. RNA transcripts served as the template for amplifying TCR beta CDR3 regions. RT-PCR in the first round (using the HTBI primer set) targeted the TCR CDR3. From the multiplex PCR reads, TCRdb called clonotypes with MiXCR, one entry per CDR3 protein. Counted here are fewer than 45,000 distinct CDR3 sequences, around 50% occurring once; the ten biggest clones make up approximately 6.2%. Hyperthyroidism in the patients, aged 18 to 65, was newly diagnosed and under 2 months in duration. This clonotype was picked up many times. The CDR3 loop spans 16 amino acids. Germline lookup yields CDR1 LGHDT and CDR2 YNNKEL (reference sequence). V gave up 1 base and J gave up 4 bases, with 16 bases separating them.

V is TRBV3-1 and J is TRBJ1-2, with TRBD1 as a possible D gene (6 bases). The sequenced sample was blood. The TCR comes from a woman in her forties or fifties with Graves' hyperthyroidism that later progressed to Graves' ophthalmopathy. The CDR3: CASSQVTGWSVYGYTF. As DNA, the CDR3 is TGTGCCAGCAGCCAAGTAACAGGGTGGTCGGTCTATGGCTACACCTTC.